This TCR beta chain was captured in a study of T cell responses to AZD1222 COVID-19 vaccine. Study-level results: At study baseline, merely about 6 AZD1222 recipients were seropositive.

Repertoires were generated with immunoSEQ multiplex PCR, while TCRdb's copy carries only in-frame clones and drops some. The sample consists of tens of thousands of clones, more than 75% of them appearing once. In the case of this clone: Its antigen is undetermined.

The CDR3 runs to 16 residues. Trimming took off 4 bases at V and 0 bases at J, with 15 bases between the two ends. Germline lookup yields CDR1 MDHEN and CDR2 SYDVKM. This material consisted of peripheral blood, taken on day 0 of AZD1222 vaccination. The origin of this receptor is an adult in good health. The rearrangement links TRBV28 to TRBJ1-1; D is undetermined. This CDR3 reads CASSSPGSSMNTEAFF. For the CDR3, the DNA is TGTGCCAGCAGTTCCCCTGGCAGCTCAATGAACACTGAAGCTTTCTTT.